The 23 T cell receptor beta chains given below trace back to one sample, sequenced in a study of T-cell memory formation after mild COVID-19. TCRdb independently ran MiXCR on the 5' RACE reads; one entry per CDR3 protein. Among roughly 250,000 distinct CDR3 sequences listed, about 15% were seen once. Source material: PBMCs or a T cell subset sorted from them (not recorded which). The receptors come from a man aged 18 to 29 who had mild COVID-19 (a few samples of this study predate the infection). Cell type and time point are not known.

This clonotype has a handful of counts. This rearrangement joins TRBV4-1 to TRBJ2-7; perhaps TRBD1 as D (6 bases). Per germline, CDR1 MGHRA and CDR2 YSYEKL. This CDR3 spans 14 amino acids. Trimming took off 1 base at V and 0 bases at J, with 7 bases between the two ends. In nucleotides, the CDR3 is TGCGCCAGCAGCCAAGGCAGGGGCTCCTACGAGCAGTACGTC. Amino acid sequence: CASSQGRGSYEQYV.

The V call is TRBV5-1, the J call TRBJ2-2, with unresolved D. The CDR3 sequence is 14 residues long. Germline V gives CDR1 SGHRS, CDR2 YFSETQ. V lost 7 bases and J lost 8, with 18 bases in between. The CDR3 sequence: CASVLDGQLGELFF. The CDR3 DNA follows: TGCGCCAGCGTCCTGGACGGTCAGTTGGGGGAGCTGTTTTTT.

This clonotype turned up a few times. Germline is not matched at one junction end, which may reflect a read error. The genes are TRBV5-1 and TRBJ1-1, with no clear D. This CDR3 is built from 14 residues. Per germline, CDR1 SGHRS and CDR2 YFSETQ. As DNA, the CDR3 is TGCGCCAGCAGCTTGGCCGACCGGTTCACTGGAGCTTTCTTT. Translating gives CASSLADRFTGAFF.

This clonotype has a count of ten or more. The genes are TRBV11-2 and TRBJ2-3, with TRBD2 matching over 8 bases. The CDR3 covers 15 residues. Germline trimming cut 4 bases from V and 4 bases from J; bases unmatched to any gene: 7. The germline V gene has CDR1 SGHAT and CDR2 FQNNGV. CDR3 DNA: TGTGCCAGCAGCTACGTGGCGGGGGGATCAGATACGCAGTATTTT. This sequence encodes CASSYVAGGSDTQYF.

The CDR3 is CASSYQGTDTQYF. CDR3 nucleotides: TGTGCCAGCAGCTACCAGGGCACAGATACGCAGTATTTT. The gene calls are TRBV6-2 or TRBV6-3 and TRBJ2-3; unclear D gene. Between the trimmed V and J ends, which lost 6 bases and 1 base, there was a span of 8 bases. This CDR3 spans 13 amino acids. CDR1 is MNHEY and CDR2 is SVGEGT in the germline V gene.

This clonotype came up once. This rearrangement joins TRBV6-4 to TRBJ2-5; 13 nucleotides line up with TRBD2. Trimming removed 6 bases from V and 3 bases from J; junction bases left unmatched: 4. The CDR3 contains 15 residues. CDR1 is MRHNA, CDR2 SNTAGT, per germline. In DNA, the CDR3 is TGTGCCAGCAGCCCGGGACTAGCGGGGAAAGAGACCCAGTACTTC. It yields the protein CASSPGLAGKETQYF.

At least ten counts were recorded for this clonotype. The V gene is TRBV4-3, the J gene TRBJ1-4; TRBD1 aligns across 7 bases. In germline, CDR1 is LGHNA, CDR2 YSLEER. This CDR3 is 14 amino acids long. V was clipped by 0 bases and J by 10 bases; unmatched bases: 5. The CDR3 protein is CASSQDRGARKLFF. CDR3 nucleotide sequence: TGCGCCAGCAGCCAAGACAGGGGGGCGCGAAAACTGTTTTTT.

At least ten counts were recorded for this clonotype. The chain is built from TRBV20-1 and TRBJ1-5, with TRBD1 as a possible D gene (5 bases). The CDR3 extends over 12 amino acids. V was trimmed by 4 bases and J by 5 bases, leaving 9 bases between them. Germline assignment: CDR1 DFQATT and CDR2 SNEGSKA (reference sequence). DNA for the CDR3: TGCAGTGCTACGCCGGGGGATCAGCCCCAGCATTTT. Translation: CSATPGDQPQHF.

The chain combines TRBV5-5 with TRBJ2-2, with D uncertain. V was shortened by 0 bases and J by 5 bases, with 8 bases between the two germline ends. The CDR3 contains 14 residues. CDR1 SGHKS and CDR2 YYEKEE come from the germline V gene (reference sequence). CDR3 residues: CASSLGDSTGELFF. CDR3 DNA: TGTGCCAGCAGCTTGGGCGACTCGACCGGGGAGCTGTTTTTT.

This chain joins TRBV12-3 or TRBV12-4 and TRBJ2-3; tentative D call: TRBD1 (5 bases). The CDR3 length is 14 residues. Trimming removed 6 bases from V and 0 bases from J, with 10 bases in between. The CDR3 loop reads CASSLQDSTDTQYF. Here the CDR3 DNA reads TGTGCCAGCAGCCTACAGGATAGCACAGATACGCAGTATTTT.

CDR3 sequence (DNA): TGTGCCAGCTCACCCCGGGTCGAAGAGACCCAGTACTTC. Residues: CASSPRVEETQYF. V gene TRBV18 combines with J gene TRBJ2-5; D not resolved. The CDR3 is 13 residues long. V gave up 3 bases and J gave up 3 bases, with 8 bases separating them. The V gene's germline CDR1 is KGHSH and CDR2 LQKENI. Supplemented by reference TRBV18 and TRBJ2-5, the full variable domain reads NAGVMQNPRHLVRRRGQEARLRCSPMKGHSHVYWYRQLPEEGLKFMVYLQKENIIDESGMPKERFSAEFPKEGPSILRIQQVVRGDSAAYFCASSPRVEETQYFGPGTRLLVL.

CDR3 sequence (DNA): TGCAGTGCTTCCACGGGGGGGCGCTACGAGCAGTACGTC. It codes for CSASTGGRYEQYV. The chain couples TRBV20-1 to TRBJ2-7; 8 bases map to TRBD2. Germline CDR1 DFQATT, CDR2 SNEGSKA (reference sequence). V dropped 5 bases and J dropped 3; count of bases not matched to a gene: 6. The length of the CDR3 is 13 residues.

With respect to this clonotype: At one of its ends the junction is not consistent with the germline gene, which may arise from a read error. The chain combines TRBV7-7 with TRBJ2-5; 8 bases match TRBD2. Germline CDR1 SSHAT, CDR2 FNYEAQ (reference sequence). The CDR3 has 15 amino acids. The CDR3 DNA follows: TGTGCTAGCAGCTTAATGACCGGGGGGGACGAGACCCAGTACTTC. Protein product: CASSLMTGGDETQYF.

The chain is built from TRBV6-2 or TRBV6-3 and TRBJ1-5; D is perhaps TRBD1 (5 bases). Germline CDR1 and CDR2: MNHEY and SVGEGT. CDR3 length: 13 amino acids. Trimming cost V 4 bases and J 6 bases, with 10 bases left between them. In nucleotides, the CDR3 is TGTGCCAGCAGTTGGGAGGGGAGTCAGCCCCAGCATTTT. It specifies CASSWEGSQPQHF.

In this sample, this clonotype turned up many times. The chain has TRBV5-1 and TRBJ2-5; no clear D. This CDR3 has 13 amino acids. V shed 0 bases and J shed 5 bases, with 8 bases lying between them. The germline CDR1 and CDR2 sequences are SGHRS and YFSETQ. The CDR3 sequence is CASSLGVGETQYF. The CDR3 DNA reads TGCGCCAGCAGCTTGGGTGTCGGGGAGACCCAGTACTTC. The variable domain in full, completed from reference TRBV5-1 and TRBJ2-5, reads KAGVTQTPRYLIKTRGQQVTLSCSPISGHRSVSWYQQTPGQGLQFLFEYFSETQRNKGNFPGRFSGRQFSNSRSEMNVSTLELGDSALYLCASSLGVGETQYFGPGTRLLVL.

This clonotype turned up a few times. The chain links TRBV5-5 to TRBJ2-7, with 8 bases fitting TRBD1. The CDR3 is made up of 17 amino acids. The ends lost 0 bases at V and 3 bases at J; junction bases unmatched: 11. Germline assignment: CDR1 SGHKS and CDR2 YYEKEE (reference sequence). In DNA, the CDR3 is TGTGCCAGCAGCTTGGTCCCCGGGACAGGAGTCCTCTACGAGCAGTACGTC. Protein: CASSLVPGTGVLYEQYV.

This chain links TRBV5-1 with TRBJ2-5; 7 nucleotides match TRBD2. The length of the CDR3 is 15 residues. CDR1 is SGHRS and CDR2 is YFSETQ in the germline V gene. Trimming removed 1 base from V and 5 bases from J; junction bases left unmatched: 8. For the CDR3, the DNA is TGCGCCAGCAGCTTGCAACCGGCGGGGGTGGAGACCCAGTACTTC. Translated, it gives CASSLQPAGVETQYF. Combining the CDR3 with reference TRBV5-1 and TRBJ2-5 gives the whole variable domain KAGVTQTPRYLIKTRGQQVTLSCSPISGHRSVSWYQQTPGQGLQFLFEYFSETQRNKGNFPGRFSGRQFSNSRSEMNVSTLELGDSALYLCASSLQPAGVETQYFGPGTRLLVL.

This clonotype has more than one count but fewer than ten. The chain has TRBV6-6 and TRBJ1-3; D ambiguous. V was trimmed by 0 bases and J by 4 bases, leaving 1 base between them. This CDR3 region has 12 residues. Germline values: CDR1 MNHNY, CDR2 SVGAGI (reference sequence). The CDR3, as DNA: TGTGCCAGCAGTTACTCCGGAAACACCATATATTTT. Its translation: CASSYSGNTIYF.

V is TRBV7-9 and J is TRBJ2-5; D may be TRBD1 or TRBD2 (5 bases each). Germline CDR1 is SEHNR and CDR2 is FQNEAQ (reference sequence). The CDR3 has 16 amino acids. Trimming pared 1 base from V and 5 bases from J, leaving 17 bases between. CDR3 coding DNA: TGTGCCAGCAGCTTAGGGTTCGGGGCTGGGGTGGAGACCCAGTACTTC. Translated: CASSLGFGAGVETQYF.

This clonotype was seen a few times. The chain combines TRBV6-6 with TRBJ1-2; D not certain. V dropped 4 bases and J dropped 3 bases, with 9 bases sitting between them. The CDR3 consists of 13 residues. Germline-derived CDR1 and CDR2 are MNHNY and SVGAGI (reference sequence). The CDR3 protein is CASSLGADYGYTF. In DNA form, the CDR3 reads TGTGCCAGCAGTTTAGGTGCTGACTATGGCTACACCTTC.

CDR3 loop: CASRLRRSKESAGYTF. Written as DNA, the CDR3 is TGTGCCAGCAGACTTAGGAGGAGTAAAGAATCAGCTGGCTACACCTTC. The V and J genes are TRBV2 and TRBJ1-2; D not resolved. Trimming shortened V by 6 bases and J by 7 bases, and 24 bases separated the two germline ends. The CDR3 consists of 16 residues. Germline V gene sequence: CDR1 SNHLY, CDR2 FYNNEI.

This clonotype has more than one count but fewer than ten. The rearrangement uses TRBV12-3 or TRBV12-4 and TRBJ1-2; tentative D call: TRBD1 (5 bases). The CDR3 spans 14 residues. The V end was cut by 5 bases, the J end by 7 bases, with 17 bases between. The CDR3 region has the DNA TGTGCCAGCAGTACCGCCGGGACGGGAGGTGGCTACACCTTC. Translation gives CASSTAGTGGGYTF.

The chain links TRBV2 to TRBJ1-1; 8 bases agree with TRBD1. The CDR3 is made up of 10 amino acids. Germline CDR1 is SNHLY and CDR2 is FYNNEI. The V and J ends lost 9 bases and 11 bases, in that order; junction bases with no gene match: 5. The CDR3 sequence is CASQTGVAFF. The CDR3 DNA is TGTGCCAGTCAGACAGGGGTGGCTTTCTTT.